This is a list of T cell receptor beta chains from one sample in a study of T cells in Graves' hyperthyroidism and ophthalmopathy. Each CDR3 protein is one row after TCRdb ran MiXCR on the multiplex PCR reads. This table holds approximately 590,000 distinct CDR3 sequences, approximately 44% found once. Sequenced input: peripheral blood or thyroid tissue (not recorded which). These receptors were obtained from a young woman with Graves' hyperthyroidism. The CDR3 runs from the conserved cysteine through the conserved F or W. The order of the fields is D gene, V gene, clone size, J gene, CDR3 DNA, CDR3 protein. D genes are given only for firm matches. Rows may omit the clone size; those that give it use once, few, many or a size class.

D: TRBD1; V: TRBV29-1; size: -; J: TRBJ1-6; DNA: TGCAGCGTTGAAGACGGGACAGGGGGTTCACCCCTCCACTTT; CDR3: CSVEDGTGGSPLHF
D: -; V: TRBV7-2; size: few; J: TRBJ1-3; DNA: TGTGCCAGCAGCTTAGGCCGGTGGAAAAATGGAAACACCATATATTTT; CDR3: CASSLGRWKNGNTIYF
D: TRBD2; V: TRBV11-2; size: -; J: TRBJ2-7; DNA: TGTGCCAGGTGGTCGGGGAGCGGGAGAATCTACGAGCAGTACTTC; CDR3: CARWSGSGRIYEQYF
D: -; V: TRBV9; size: -; J: TRBJ2-2; DNA: TGTGCCAGCAGCGTGACGGGGGAGAACACCGGGGAGCTGTTTTTT; CDR3: CASSVTGENTGELFF
D: TRBD2; V: TRBV10-3; size: -; J: TRBJ2-1; DNA: TGTGCCATCAGTGAGTCGGGCGGGAGCACAGACAATGAGCAGTTCTTC; CDR3: CAISESGGSTDNEQFF
D: -; V: TRBV5-1; size: -; J: TRBJ2-7; DNA: TGCGCCAGCAGCTTGACTAGTTTTGACTCGCGAGGTGACGAGCAGTACTTC; CDR3: CASSLTSFDSRGDEQYF
D: TRBD2; V: TRBV29-1; size: -; J: TRBJ2-5; DNA: TGCAGCGTTGCCGGGACTAGCGGCCGGACCCAGTACTTC; CDR3: CSVAGTSGRTQYF
D: TRBD2; V: TRBV4-3; size: -; J: TRBJ2-5; DNA: TGCGCCAGCAGCTCCCCCGGGACTAGCGAGCGGACCCAGTACTTC; CDR3: CASSSPGTSERTQYF
D: TRBD1; V: TRBV10-3; size: -; J: TRBJ1-5; DNA: TGTGCCAGCAGTGAACCGGGACAGGGACAGCCCCAGCATTTT; CDR3: CASSEPGQGQPQHF
D: TRBD2; V: TRBV2; size: -; J: TRBJ2-7; DNA: TGTGCCAGCAGCAAAGGGACTAGCGGGAGTCCGGACGAGCAGTACTTC; CDR3: CASSKGTSGSPDEQYF
D: -; V: TRBV15; size: many; J: TRBJ2-7; DNA: TGTGCCACCAGCAGGGCCCGTTACGAGCAGTACTTC; CDR3: CATSRARYEQYF
D: -; V: TRBV9; size: -; J: TRBJ1-1; DNA: TGTGCCAGCAGCGTAGAATCAGGAGACACTGAAGCTTTCTTT; CDR3: CASSVESGDTEAFF
D: TRBD1; V: TRBV10-3; size: few; J: TRBJ1-5; DNA: TGTGCCATCAGTGATCCGACCGGGACAGAGAGCAATCAGCCCCAGCATTTT; CDR3: CAISDPTGTESNQPQHF
D: TRBD1; V: TRBV29-1; size: few; J: TRBJ1-2; DNA: TGCAGCGTTGGGGACAGGGTCGAAAGCTACACCTTC; CDR3: CSVGDRVESYTF
D: TRBD1; V: TRBV10-3; size: -; J: TRBJ1-6; DNA: TGTGCCATCAGTTTGGAAACAGGGGGCGATTCACCCCTCCACTTT; CDR3: CAISLETGGDSPLHF
D: TRBD2; V: TRBV10-3; size: -; J: TRBJ2-5; DNA: TGTGCCATCAGTGGGGGACTAGCGGGAGGAGAGACCCAGTACTTC; CDR3: CAISGGLAGGETQYF